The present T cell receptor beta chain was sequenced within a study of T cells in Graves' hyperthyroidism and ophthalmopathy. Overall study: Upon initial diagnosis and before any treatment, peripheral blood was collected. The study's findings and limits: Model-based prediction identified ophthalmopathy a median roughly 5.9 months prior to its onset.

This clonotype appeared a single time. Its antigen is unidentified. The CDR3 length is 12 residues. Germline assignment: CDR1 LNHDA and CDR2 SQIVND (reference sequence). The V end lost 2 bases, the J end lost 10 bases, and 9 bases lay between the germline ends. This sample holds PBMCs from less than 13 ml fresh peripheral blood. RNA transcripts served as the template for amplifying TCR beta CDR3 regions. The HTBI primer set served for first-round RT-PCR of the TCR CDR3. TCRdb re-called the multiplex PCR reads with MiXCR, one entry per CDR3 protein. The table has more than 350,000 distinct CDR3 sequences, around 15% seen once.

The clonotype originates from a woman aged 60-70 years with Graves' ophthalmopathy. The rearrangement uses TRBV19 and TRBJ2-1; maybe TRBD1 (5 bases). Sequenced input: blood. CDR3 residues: CASSIRQQEQFF. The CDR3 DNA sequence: TGTGCCAGTAGTATAAGACAGCAGGAGCAGTTCTTC.